The present entry profiles one T cell receptor (beta chain) with its context. This record belongs to a study of blood T cell repertoires in COVID-19. Study information: Acute and convalescent COVID-19 samples came from the United States, Italy and Spain. T cells, B-cell-depleted T cells, or PBMCs supplied cDNA or gDNA.

V dropped 11 bases and J dropped 5 bases, with 12 bases sitting between them. This CDR3 is built from 11 residues. The germline gives CDR1 MDHEN, CDR2 SYDVKM. Original handling: Reference gene primer amplification gave nucleated cell count estimates. Assay: immunoSEQ multiplex PCR; the TCRdb copy retains only in-frame clones and omits some. V and J calls and clone size follow that table, whereas D and trimming were derived from the DNA. The data hold approximately 200,000 clones, with approximately 86% observed a single time. The chain is built from TRBV28 and TRBJ1-1; D gene unclear. This TCR was sampled from a woman aged 30 to 39 with active or convalescent COVID-19. The sample comprised peripheral blood. In DNA form, the CDR3 reads TGTGCCTGGATGGTCGGGACTGAAGCTTTCTTT. Translating it yields CAWMVGTEAFF. The full variable domain, in which reference TRBV28 and TRBJ1-1 provide the parts outside the CDR3, is DVKVTQSSRYLVKRTGEKVFLECVQDMDHENMFWYRQDPGLGLRLIYFSYDVKMKEKGDIPEGYSVSREKKERFSLILESASTNQTSMYLCAWMVGTEAFFGQGTRLTVV.